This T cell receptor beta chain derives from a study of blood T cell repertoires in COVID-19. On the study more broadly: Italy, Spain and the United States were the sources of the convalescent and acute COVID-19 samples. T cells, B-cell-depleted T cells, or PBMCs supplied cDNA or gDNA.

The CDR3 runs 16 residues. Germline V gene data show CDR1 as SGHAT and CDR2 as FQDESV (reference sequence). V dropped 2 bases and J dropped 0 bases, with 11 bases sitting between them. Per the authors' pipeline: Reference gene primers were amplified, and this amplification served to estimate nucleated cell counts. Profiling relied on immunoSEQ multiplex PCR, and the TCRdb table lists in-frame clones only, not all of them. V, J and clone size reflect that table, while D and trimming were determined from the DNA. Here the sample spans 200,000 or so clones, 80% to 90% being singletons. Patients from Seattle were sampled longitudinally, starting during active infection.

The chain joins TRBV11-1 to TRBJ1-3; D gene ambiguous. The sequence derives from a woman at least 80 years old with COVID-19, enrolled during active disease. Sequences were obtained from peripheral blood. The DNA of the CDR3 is TGTGCCAGCAGCTTAAGTGCAGGCACCTCTGGAAACACCATATATTTT. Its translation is CASSLSAGTSGNTIYF.